A single sample gave rise to the 4 T cell receptor beta chains below, sequenced in a study of technical replicates of blood from a few donors. The method was immunoSEQ multiplex PCR; TCRdb's version includes in-frame clones alone and lacks a portion of them. The sample lists 80,000 or so clones, roughly 94% seen once, with roughly 0.37% in the top ten. The specimen sequenced was T cells isolated from PBMCs. Receptors originate from a human donor in good health.

The chain recombines TRBV7-9 with TRBJ2-7, with TRBD1 matching 7 bases. Trimming took 6 bases from V and 1 from J; bases not matched to a gene: 6. Germline lookup yields CDR1 SEHNR and CDR2 FQNEAQ (reference sequence). CDR3 length: 14 residues. The DNA for the CDR3 is TGTGCCAGCAGGAGAACAGGGGATTCCTACGAGCAGTACTTC. This sequence encodes CASRRTGDSYEQYF.

The chain joins TRBV7-6 to TRBJ2-3; TRBD2 aligns across 10 bases. The CDR3 covers 15 residues. V lost 8 bases, J lost 4 bases, and 9 bases stayed unmatched. Germline V gene data show CDR1 as SGHVS and CDR2 as FNYEAQ. The CDR3 is CASSRASGRSDTQYF. CDR3 DNA sequence: TGTGCCAGCTCCAGGGCTAGCGGGAGATCAGATACGCAGTATTTT.

The gene calls are TRBV2 and TRBJ1-2; D is unclear. The V gene's germline CDR1 is SNHLY and CDR2 FYNNEI. CDR3 size: 11 residues. V was cut by 3 bases and J by 8 bases, with 7 bases left in between. The CDR3, as DNA: TGTGCCAGCAGTGACCGGTTAGGCTACACCTTC. It encodes CASSDRLGYTF.

The V and J genes are TRBV27 and TRBJ2-1; 7 bases are shared with TRBD2. Looked up from germline, CDR1 is MNHEY and CDR2 is SMNVEV (reference sequence). V lost 4 bases, J lost 5 bases, and 5 bases stayed unmatched. The CDR3 contains 14 residues. DNA of the CDR3: TGTGCCAGCAGTTCAGGGCGGGGGAACAATGAGCAGTTCTTC. Translation gives CASSSGRGNNEQFF.